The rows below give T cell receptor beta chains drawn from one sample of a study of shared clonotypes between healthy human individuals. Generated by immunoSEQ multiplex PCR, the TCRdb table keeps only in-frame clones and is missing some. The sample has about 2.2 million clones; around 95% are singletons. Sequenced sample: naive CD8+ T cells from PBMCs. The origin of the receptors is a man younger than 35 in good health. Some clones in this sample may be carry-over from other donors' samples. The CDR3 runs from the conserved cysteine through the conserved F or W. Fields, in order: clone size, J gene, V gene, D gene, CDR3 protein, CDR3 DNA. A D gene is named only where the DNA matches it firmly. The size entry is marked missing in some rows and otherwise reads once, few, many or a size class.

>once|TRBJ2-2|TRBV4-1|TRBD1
CASSPKTGRSGELFF
TGCGCCAGCAGCCCCAAGACAGGGCGGTCCGGGGAGCTGTTTTTT
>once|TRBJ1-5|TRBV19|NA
CASSPSLYPNQPQHF
TGTGCCAGTAGTCCTTCGCTGTACCCCAATCAGCCCCAGCATTTT
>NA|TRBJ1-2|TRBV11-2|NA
CASSLEGTSGYTF
TGTGCCAGCAGCTTAGAAGGGACTAGTGGCTACACCTTC
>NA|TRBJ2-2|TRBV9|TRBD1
CASSVGPEGTAPNTGELFF
TGTGCCAGCAGCGTAGGTCCAGAGGGGACAGCCCCGAACACCGGGGAGCTGTTTTTT
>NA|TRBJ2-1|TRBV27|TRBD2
CASSLMSGVYNEQFF
TGTGCCAGCAGTTTAATGAGCGGGGTCTACAATGAGCAGTTCTTC
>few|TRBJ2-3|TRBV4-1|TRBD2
CASSQERGLALDF
TGCGCCAGCAGCCAAGAGAGGGGACTAGCCCTTGATTTT
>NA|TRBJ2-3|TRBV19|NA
CASSQGLERTDTQYF
TGTGCCAGTAGTCAGGGTCTGGAGAGGACAGATACGCAGTATTTT
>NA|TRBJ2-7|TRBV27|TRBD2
CASSFGLAGVRQYF
TGTGCCAGCAGTTTTGGGCTAGCGGGAGTCCGGCAGTACTTC
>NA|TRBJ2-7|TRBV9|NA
CASSVVGGIDEQYF
TGTGCCAGCAGCGTAGTGGGGGGTATCGACGAGCAGTACTTC
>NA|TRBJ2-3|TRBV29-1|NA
CSVDNGGADTQYF
TGCAGCGTTGATAATGGGGGCGCAGATACGCAGTATTTT
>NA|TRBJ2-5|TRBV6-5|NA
CASRYTAWQETQYF
TGTGCCAGCAGGTACACCGCCTGGCAAGAGACCCAGTACTTC
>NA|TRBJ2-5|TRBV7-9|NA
CASSPVTQYF
TGTGCCAGCAGCCCCGTTACCCAGTACTTC
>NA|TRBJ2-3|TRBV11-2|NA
CASSFGADTQYF
TGTGCCAGCAGCTTCGGGGCAGATACGCAGTATTTT
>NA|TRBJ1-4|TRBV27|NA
CASSQTTGTLRKEKLFF
TGTGCCAGCAGTCAAACGACAGGTACCTTAAGAAAGGAAAAACTGTTTTTT
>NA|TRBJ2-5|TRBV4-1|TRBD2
CASSHIKREGETQYF
TGCGCCAGCAGCCACATCAAGCGGGAGGGGGAGACCCAGTACTTC
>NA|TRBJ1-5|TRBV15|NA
CATSDLGGQPQHF
TGTGCCACCAGCGACCTGGGCGGGCAGCCCCAGCATTTT
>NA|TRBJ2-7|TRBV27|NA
CASRTTHSYEQYF
TGTGCCAGTCGGACAACGCACTCCTACGAGCAGTACTTC
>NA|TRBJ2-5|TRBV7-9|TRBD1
CASSPWTGGQQETQYF
TGTGCCAGCAGCCCCTGGACAGGGGGCCAGCAAGAGACCCAGTACTTC
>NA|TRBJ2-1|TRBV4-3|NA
CASSQDRASTEQFF
TGCGCCAGCAGCCAAGATCGGGCTTCGACTGAGCAGTTCTTC
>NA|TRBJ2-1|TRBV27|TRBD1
CASTSGTGVHNEQFF
TGTGCCAGCACCTCCGGGACAGGCGTCCACAATGAGCAGTTCTTC
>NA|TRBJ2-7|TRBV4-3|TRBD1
CASSAGTGSYEQYF
TGCGCCAGCAGCGCCGGGACAGGGAGCTACGAGCAGTACTTC
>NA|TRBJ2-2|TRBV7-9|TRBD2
CASSPHSGRADTGELFF
TGTGCCAGCAGCCCACATAGCGGGAGGGCCGACACCGGGGAGCTGTTTTTT
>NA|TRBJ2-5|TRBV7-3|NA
CASSGTGQETQYF
TGTGCCAGCAGCGGGACCGGTCAAGAGACCCAGTACTTC
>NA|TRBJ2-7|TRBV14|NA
CASSQAAGTYEQYF
TGTGCCAGCAGCCAAGCGGCAGGGACCTACGAGCAGTACTTC
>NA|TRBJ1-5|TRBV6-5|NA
CASSYSGLNNQPQHF
TGTGCCAGCAGTTATTCGGGACTAAACAATCAGCCCCAGCATTTT
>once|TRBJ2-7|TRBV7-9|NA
CASSPMGGYEQYF
TGTGCCAGCAGCCCCATGGGGGGCTACGAGCAGTACTTC
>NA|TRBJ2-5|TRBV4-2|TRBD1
CASSSNRQGVEETQYF
TGTGCCAGCAGCTCAAACCGACAGGGGGTGGAAGAGACCCAGTACTTC
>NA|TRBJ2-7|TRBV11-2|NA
CASSLVMGSYEQYF
TGTGCCAGCAGCTTAGTCATGGGCTCCTACGAGCAGTACTTC
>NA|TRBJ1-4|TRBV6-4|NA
CASPSRPWFEEKLFF
TGTGCCAGCCCCAGCCGCCCTTGGTTCGAAGAAAAACTGTTTTTT